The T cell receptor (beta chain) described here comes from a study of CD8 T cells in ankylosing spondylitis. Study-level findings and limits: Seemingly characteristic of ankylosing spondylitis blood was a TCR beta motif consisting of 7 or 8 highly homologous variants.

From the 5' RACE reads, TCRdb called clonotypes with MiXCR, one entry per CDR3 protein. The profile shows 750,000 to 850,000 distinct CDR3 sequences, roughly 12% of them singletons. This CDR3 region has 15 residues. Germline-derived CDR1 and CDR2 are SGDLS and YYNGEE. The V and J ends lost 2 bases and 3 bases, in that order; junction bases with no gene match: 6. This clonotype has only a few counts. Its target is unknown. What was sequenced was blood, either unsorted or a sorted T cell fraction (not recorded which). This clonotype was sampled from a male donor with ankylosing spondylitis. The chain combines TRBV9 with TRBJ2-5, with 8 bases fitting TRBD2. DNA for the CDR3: TGTGCCAGCAGCGTGGACGGGACTAGAGAAGAGACCCAGTACTTC. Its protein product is CASSVDGTREETQYF. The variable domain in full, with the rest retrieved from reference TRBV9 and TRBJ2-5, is DSGVTQTPKHLITATGQRVTLRCSPRSGDLSVYWYQQSLDQGLQFLIQYYNGEERAKGNILERFSAQQFPDLHSELNLSSLELGDSALYFCASSVDGTREETQYFGPGTRLLVL.